This entry describes one T cell receptor beta chain. Its cognate antigen has yet to be identified. Within one base of it there is no much larger clone, and no base qualities were kept. Other DNA sequences within the sample encode an identical CDR3. Using the deep immunoSEQ assay, TCR CDR3 regions were amplified from genomic DNA by multiplex PCR. Genomic DNA extracted from each cell subset was distributed evenly over all wells of several immunoSEQ 96-well plates, and each plate served as one replicate. Each replicate PCR for sorted subsets received around 200 ng genomic DNA, equal to tens of thousands of T cell genomes. Purified libraries were measured with a Qubit 3.0 fluorometer, size-checked on a Bioanalyzer 2100, and measured again with the KAPA Library Quantification kit. A separate single-read 150-cycle Illumina NextSeq 550 flow cell was used to sequence each immunoSEQ 96-well plate. Concerning the study's data processing: Because the immunoSEQ output held only junctional sequences and lacked quality scores, the filtering could not match the filtering applied to full-length reads. To assign V/J genes and CDR3, sequences were annotated using PyIR, a Python wrapper for IgBLAST v1.9, with IMGT germline references. Reads were removed for weak V/J assignments (E-value above 1e-6), missing CDR3, stop codons, out-of-frame junctions, or ambiguous translated residues. V3J clonotypes were defined as sequences sharing the same inferred V gene, J gene, and CDR3 amino acid sequence. Percentage overlap between repertoires was computed as shared unique clonotypes divided by the size of the smaller repertoire. Repertoire richness was assessed with RTK rarefaction, the Chao1 estimator, and Recon v2.1 estimates of unobserved clonotypes. OLGA was used to compute generation probabilities for all TCRbeta clonotypes that the gDNA method yielded from a handful of donors. TCRdb obtained this table from immuneACCESS and retained in-frame rearrangements with V and J assigned. These tables miss some clones; where compared with another copy, unresolved V genes account for less than half of the shortfall, and the remainder is unexplained. V, J and clone size derive from that table, while D and trimming were established from the DNA sequence. The sample table records about 1.5 million clones; 95% to 99% of these occur just once. The top ten clones comprise about 0.4% of the sample.

Looking up the germline V gene yields CDR1 SGHAT and CDR2 FQNNGV. V gives up 0 bases and J gives up 2 bases, and the segment between their germline ends measures 7 bases. The CDR3 covers 14 residues, taking in both the cysteine and the phenylalanine. Only CDR3 DNA is held: 42 bases, read in frame from base 1. This record belongs to a study of shared clonotypes between healthy human individuals (dated by TCRdb to the early 2020s). Broadly, across the study: The cohort included a few men and two women between 18 and 49 years of age. To increase sequencing depth and limit assay-specific biases, TCR repertoire library preparation and sequencing were carried out by different laboratories using diverse techniques. Per donor, three plates each were used for CD4 naive and CD4 memory, two for CD8 naive, and one for CD8 memory. Between about 0.9 and 9 billion PBMCs per donor were obtained by leukapheresis. The study deeply sequenced blood TCR repertoires of about 5 healthy adults to estimate repertoire size and the extent of clonotype sharing between individuals. The paper as a whole reports these results and caveats: Sampling was restricted to blood, and TCR repertoires in tissue are likely to differ from TCR repertoires in blood. When a handful of donors were compared, the shared fraction of clonotypes was about 5% for naive CD4, 3.5% to 4% for naive CD8, roughly 2.5% for memory CD4, and roughly 0.43% for memory CD8. Higher generation probabilities were observed for clonotypes shared by all four sorted-subset donors than for non-shared clonotypes. The small number of donors limited the genetic and exposure-history diversity represented. Even with the large sequencing depth, rarefaction of the sorted-subset datasets indicated that sequencing was incomplete. Naive subsets generally had larger estimated clonotype richness than memory subsets did. Pairwise subsampling led to the expectation that sequencing depth would affect the degree of clonotype sharing among donors.

Donors were healthy HIV-negative adults with no recently reported acute infections or vaccinations. Every donor was a Caucasian adult living in Nashville, Tennessee, USA. CD4+ T cells were enriched by magnetic negative selection, after which naive cells were positively selected on CD45RA and the negative fraction was taken as the memory subset. Blood was obtained by leukapheresis, after which PBMCs were separated by Ficoll-Histopaque density gradient centrifugation and cryopreserved in liquid nitrogen vapor phase. Analytical flow cytometry was used to check the purity and quantity of each magnetically sorted T cell population. Genomic DNA was isolated from every sorted fraction and measured by UV absorbance on a Nanodrop 2000c.

This sequence was found in a man aged 25-45 years in good health. The sample was naive CD4+ T cells sorted from blood. The cell subset or site label of this sample denotes: CD45RA+ positively selected. The rearrangement combines TRBV11-2 with TRBJ1-1; the D gene is unclear. The CDR3 is CASSLETGNTEAFF. The sequenced DNA is TGTGCCAGCAGCTTAGAAACGGGTAACACTGAAGCTTTCTTT.